One and the same sample provided the 11 T cell receptor beta chains below, sequenced in a study of T cell repertoires in cytomegalovirus infection. TCRdb ran MiXCR on the reads and lists one entry per CDR3 protein. The profile covers approximately 1,000,000 distinct CDR3 sequences, with roughly 31% appearing a single time and about an eighth taken by the ten largest. Antigens of these TCRs are unknown. Specimen: cultured CD8+ T cells from PBMCs, collected from culture after CMV antigen stimulation. The receptor set was obtained from a human donor in good health (CMV status not recorded). Some clones in this sample may be carry-over from other donors' samples.

J is TRBJ1-1 and V is TRBV3-1; no clear D. The V gene's germline CDR1 is LGHDT and CDR2 YNNKEL (reference sequence). The CDR3 has 15 residues. V lost 0 bases to trimming and J lost 1 base, with 9 bases between them. The CDR3 DNA sequence: TGTGCCAGCAGCCAAGACACGGGCAGGAACACTGAAGCTTTCTTT. It is translated as CASSQDTGRNTEAFF.

The chain couples TRBV7-9 to TRBJ2-1, with D maybe TRBD1 (5 bases). V lost 5 bases, J lost 5 bases, and 25 bases lay in between. Germline values: CDR1 SEHNR, CDR2 FQNEAQ (reference sequence). The CDR3 is made up of 18 amino acids. The DNA of the CDR3 is TGTGCCAGCAGCGCGGACAATTATCAAGAGACGATTAACAATGAGCAGTTCTTC. It encodes CASSADNYQETINNEQFF.

In its sample, this clonotype was seen a few times. The rearrangement joins TRBV6-1 to TRBJ2-7; 7 nucleotides agree with TRBD1. CDR3 length equals 13 residues. After removal of 5 bases from V and 5 bases from J, the junction contained 6 bases not matched to a gene. CDR1 is MNHNS and CDR2 is SASEGT in the germline V gene. The CDR3 bases are TGTGCCAGCAGTTCTGACAGGGATAACGAGCAGTACGTC. Protein product: CASSSDRDNEQYV.

The sample holds a few counts of this clonotype. CDR3: CAITTGSSPLHF. As DNA, the CDR3 is TGTGCCATCACGACAGGGTCTTCACCCCTCCACTTT. The chain recombines TRBV10-3 with TRBJ1-6; TRBD1 agrees at 7 bases. Trimming at V came to 7 bases and at J to 9 bases, leaving 3 bases not matched to a gene. This CDR3 region has 12 residues. Germline-derived CDR1 and CDR2 are ENHRY and SYGVKD.

The CDR3 sequence: CASGRGYAYEQYV. The DNA of the CDR3 is TGTGCCAGCGGCCGGGGGTACGCTTACGAGCAGTACGTC. This chain joins TRBV6-2 or TRBV6-3 and TRBJ2-7; the D gene is possibly TRBD2 (6 bases). In germline, CDR1 is MNHEY, CDR2 SVGEGT. Trimming pared 8 bases from V and 4 bases from J, leaving 15 bases between. CDR3 size: 13 residues.

To note about this clonotype: An end of the junction does not agree with germline; a read error may underlie this. The chain carries TRBV7-6 and TRBJ2-5; perhaps D is TRBD1 or TRBD2 (5 bases each). Germline CDR1 and CDR2: SGHVS and FNYEAQ. The CDR3 is made up of 15 amino acids. Here the CDR3 reads CASSPPGSGHETQYF. The CDR3 coding sequence is TGTGCTAGCAGCCCCCCCGGGTCGGGGCATGAGACCCAGTACTTC.

V usage is TRBV24-1 and J usage is TRBJ1-2, with D hard to call. The germline gives CDR1 KGHDR, CDR2 SFDVKD. The CDR3 is 14 residues long. Trimming took 1 base from V and 1 from J, leaving 6 bases between them. CDR3 residues: CATSDFSLNYGYTF. DNA of the CDR3: TGTGCCACCAGTGATTTTAGTCTTAACTATGGCTACACCTTC.

This clonotype was observed at least ten times. The chain uses TRBV12-3 or TRBV12-4 and TRBJ1-5; D not resolved. The length of the CDR3 is 15 residues. Between the trimmed V and J ends, which lost 5 bases and 0 bases, there was a span of 11 bases. The CDR3 DNA sequence: TGTGCCAGCAGTCCCACACTTTATAGCAATCAGCCCCAGCATTTT. As protein: CASSPTLYSNQPQHF.

This clonotype was seen only a few times. V gene TRBV7-8 combines with J gene TRBJ1-2; D is uncertain. With 5 bases removed from V and 7 bases from J, the gap between germline ends came to 8 bases. The CDR3 loop spans 11 amino acids. Germline V CDR1 and CDR2: SGHVS, FQNEAQ. In nucleotides, the CDR3 is TGTGCCAGCAGCCCCAGAGCTGGCTACACCTTC. Translating gives CASSPRAGYTF.

This clonotype has a handful of counts. The chain is built from TRBV19 and TRBJ1-2; D call uncertain. Trimming removed 6 bases at V and 5 bases at J, with 13 bases between. The CDR3 runs to 13 residues. In germline, CDR1 is LNHDA, CDR2 SQIVND (reference sequence). The DNA for the CDR3 is TGTGCCAGTAGCTCCGGTCGAAGATATGGCTACACCTTC. Its translation: CASSSGRRYGYTF.

V usage is TRBV6-1 and J usage is TRBJ2-3; 9 bases map to TRBD2. Germline V CDR1 and CDR2: MNHNS, SASEGT. With V trimmed by 6 bases and J by 2 bases, 9 bases remained unmatched. The CDR3 has 16 residues. The CDR3 coding sequence is TGTGCCAGCAGCCCTGGGGCTAGCGGGGCCACAGATACGCAGTATTTT. Translation gives CASSPGASGATDTQYF.